This T cell receptor (beta chain) was retrieved from a study of T cells in Graves' hyperthyroidism and ophthalmopathy. RNA transcripts served as the template for amplifying TCR beta CDR3 regions. Using the HTBI primer set, a first-round RT-PCR was run on the TCR CDR3. TCRdb called the multiplex PCR reads again in MiXCR, with one record for every CDR3 protein. The data show about 600,000 distinct CDR3 sequences, 14% seen once. Fresh peripheral blood, about 9.9 ml, yielded the PBMCs. The germline V gene has CDR1 PRHDT and CDR2 FYEKMQ (reference sequence). The V segment lost 5 bases and the J segment 5 bases; nucleotides outside the gene matches: 7. The CDR3 has 15 amino acids.

Sequenced: blood. The TCR was taken from a woman between 18 and 30 years old with Graves' ophthalmopathy. V usage is TRBV13 and J usage is TRBJ2-7; 12 nucleotides align to TRBD2. CDR3 region: CASSPGSSGRDEQYF. The CDR3 region has the DNA TGTGCCAGCAGCCCAGGGTCTAGCGGGAGGGACGAGCAGTACTTC.